This T cell receptor beta chain is drawn from a study of T cell responses to AZD1222 COVID-19 vaccine. Study-wide results and caveats: Donors skewed white British and female; clonal diversity was possibly underestimated. Dominant CD4 TCR responses targeted spike regions 160-218 and 743-854.

The method was immunoSEQ multiplex PCR; TCRdb's version includes in-frame clones alone and lacks a portion of them. The data contain 80,000 to 100,000 clones, roughly nine tenths of them seen just once; the ten biggest clones take up about 2.7%. This CDR3 has 15 residues. The germline V and J ends were trimmed by 5 bases and 6 bases, with 17 bases remaining between them. In germline, CDR1 is SGDLS, CDR2 YYNGEE. About this clone itself: Its matching antigen is unknown.

The genes are TRBV9 and TRBJ1-4; maybe TRBD1 (5 bases). The receptor comes from an adult who received the AZD1222 COVID-19 vaccine. The sample in question was peripheral blood, obtained 28 days after the second AZD1222 dose. Here the CDR3 reads CASSRDPTMDEKLFF. The CDR3 nucleotides read TGTGCCAGCAGTCGGGACCCTACCATGGATGAAAAACTGTTTTTT.